The source of this TCR beta chain is a study of OX40 agonist ivuxolimab in advanced cancers. CDR1 is LGHNA and CDR2 is YSLEER in the germline V gene. The CDR3 totals 14 residues. Trimming left V 0 bases short and J 1 base short, with 6 bases between. Clones were sequenced by immunoSEQ multiplex PCR, and TCRdb holds only the in-frame ones, with some missing. The table has 66,000 or so clones, around 90% seen once. This specimen consisted of CD4+ or CD8+ T cells sorted from blood, obtained in a trial of the OX40 agonist ivuxolimab. The TCR sequence derives from an adult with an advanced solid tumor such as melanoma, head and neck, liver or kidney cancer. The chain has TRBV4-3 and TRBJ2-5; D gene uncertain. In DNA, the CDR3 is TGCGCCAGCAGCCAAGATCACGGCCAAGAGACCCAGTACTTC. Translation: CASSQDHGQETQYF.